These 8 T cell receptor beta chains were all obtained from the same sample, sequenced in a study of blood T cell repertoires in COVID-19 (dated by TCRdb to about 2020). Library method: the immunoSEQ multiplex PCR assay. In its TCRdb copy, this immuneACCESS table keeps in-frame sequences only and misses some clones. Where compared with another copy, unresolved V genes explain less than half of these, and the others have no known cause. The sample data list 200,000 or so clones, and 80% to 90% of these were observed just once. The ten biggest clones cover about 9.4% of the sample. Specimen: peripheral blood. These receptors were obtained from a woman of 80 years or more with acute or convalescent COVID-19.

The chain combines TRBV30 with TRBJ1-1; D is perhaps TRBD1 (5 bases). The CDR3 contains 14 residues. From germline, CDR1 is GTSNPN and CDR2 SVGIG (reference sequence). Trimming left V 4 bases short and J 4 bases short, with 16 bases between. The CDR3 nucleotides read TGTGCCTGGAACTCCCCGGGGGGAAGCACTGAAGCTTTCTTT. This encodes CAWNSPGGSTEAFF.

The chain links TRBV4-2 to TRBJ1-1; D not resolved. The length of the CDR3 is 14 residues. Germline V lookup: CDR1 LGHNA, CDR2 YNFKEQ. V was cut by 0 bases and J by 0 bases, with 5 bases left in between. CDR3 residues: CASSQDGVNTEAFF. The CDR3 nucleotides are TGTGCCAGCAGCCAAGACGGGGTGAACACTGAAGCTTTCTTT.

This chain's CDR3 is CASSLVPQGDIQYF. The CDR3 nucleotides are TGTGCCAGCAGCTTAGTACCACAGGGAGACATTCAGTACTTC. The chain links TRBV7-8 to TRBJ2-4; weak D call: TRBD1 (6 bases). Germline V CDR1 and CDR2: SGHVS, FQNEAQ. The CDR3 sequence is 14 residues long. The V end was cut by 1 base, the J end by 8 bases, with 12 bases between.

The chain combines TRBV7-8 with TRBJ2-7, with TRBD2 identical over 14 bases. CDR3 length: 15 residues. Germline CDR1 and CDR2: SGHVS and FQNEAQ. V gave up 5 bases and J gave up 6 bases; unmatched junction bases: 6. The CDR3 DNA sequence: TGTGCCAGCAGCCTCGGACTAGCGGGAGGTAGCGAGCAGTACTTC. It specifies CASSLGLAGGSEQYF.

The rearrangement joins TRBV6-2 or TRBV6-3 to TRBJ1-5, with D uncertain. V gave up 0 bases and J gave up 9 bases, with 9 bases separating them. The CDR3 has 13 amino acids. Germline V lookup: CDR1 MNHEY, CDR2 SVGEGT. CDR3 amino acids: CASSYSAQRPQHF. The CDR3 coding sequence is TGTGCCAGCAGTTACTCGGCGCAGCGGCCCCAGCATTTT.

This rearrangement joins TRBV10-1 to TRBJ2-7; D is unclear. There are 10 residues in the CDR3. Per germline, CDR1 WNHNN and CDR2 SYGVQD (reference sequence). Trimming stripped 7 bases from V and 5 bases from J, with 6 bases between. The CDR3 sequence: CASMRNEQYF. CDR3 nucleotide sequence: TGCGCCAGCATGCGGAACGAGCAGTACTTC.

This rearrangement joins TRBV7-2 to TRBJ1-5; maybe TRBD1 (6 bases). The germline CDR1 and CDR2 sequences are SGHTA and FQGNSA. This CDR3 spans 14 amino acids. Trimming shortened V by 5 bases and J by 2 bases, and 10 bases separated the two germline ends. CDR3 sequence reads: CASSPRQGNQPQHF. The DNA of the CDR3 is TGTGCCAGCAGCCCAAGACAGGGCAATCAGCCCCAGCATTTT.

J is TRBJ1-1 and V is TRBV6-5; possibly TRBD1 for D (5 bases). CDR1 MNHEY and CDR2 SVGAGI come from the germline V gene. The CDR3 loop spans 14 amino acids. Trimming took off 2 bases at V and 6 bases at J, with 13 bases between the two ends. The CDR3 protein is CASSYGGGKAEAFF. The CDR3 region has the DNA TGTGCCAGCAGTTACGGTGGGGGGAAGGCTGAAGCTTTCTTT.